Sequencing of this T cell receptor beta chain was carried out in a study of blood T cell repertoires in COVID-19. CDR3 length equals 14 residues. The trim removed 5 bases at V and 9 bases at J, leaving 9 bases unmatched. Germline lookup yields CDR1 MNHEY and CDR2 SVGAGI. Under the authors' procedure: Counts of nucleated cells, estimated from reference gene primer amplification, were obtained. Libraries were prepared by immunoSEQ multiplex PCR; TCRdb keeps only in-frame clonotypes and omits some of them. V and J calls and clone size come straight from that table; D and trimming were deduced from the DNA. This sample has approximately 280,000 clones, with roughly 85% found just once. Living in roughly 23 US areas, the participants were between 18 and 89 years of age. Participants classified as exposed had met a COVID-19 case within 2 weeks before study entry.

This sequence joins TRBV6-5 and TRBJ2-4, with TRBD1 matching 8 bases. The sample was PBMCs or T cells enriched from blood (not recorded which). This sequence originates from a man aged 40-50 years who had been exposed to COVID-19. CDR3 sequence: CASSKTGDDRIQYF. The CDR3 DNA sequence: TGTGCCAGCAGTAAGACAGGGGACGATCGCATTCAGTACTTC.